The entry below gives a single T cell receptor beta chain sequence along with its context. The antigen is unknown. This specimen belongs to a study of T cell repertoires in cytomegalovirus infection. Overall study context: Public signatures in TCR beta pointed to CMV infection and matching HLA type. Study-level points and caveats: There were HLA-C-restricted CMV-specific TCR beta clonotypes dominating the ex vivo response. Adding up the frequency of public TCR beta families identified people who carried CMV plus the relevant HLA.

Each CDR3 protein gets one entry after TCRdb re-called the reads with MiXCR. The sample has about 360,000 distinct CDR3 sequences; roughly 34% are singletons. V shed 6 bases and J shed 9 bases, with 12 bases lying between them. CDR3 length equals 13 residues. Germline CDR1 and CDR2: MGHDK and SYGVNS. The V gene is TRBV25-1, the J gene TRBJ1-6; D is ambiguous. This material consisted of cultured PBMCs, taken from culture after CMV antigen stimulation. The receptor comes from a human donor in good health (CMV status not recorded). Some clones in this sample may be carry-over from other donors' samples. The CDR3 nucleotides read TGTGCCAGCAGCTTATTCGAGGGTTCACCCCTCCACTTT. It yields the protein CASSLFEGSPLHF.